This T cell receptor beta chain comes out of a study of shared clonotypes between healthy human individuals. The data were produced by immunoSEQ multiplex PCR, yet TCRdb's version contains in-frame clones alone and is incomplete. This sample carries some 1 million clones, around 76% of them seen once, and the ten largest clones take 1.4%. CDR1 MGHRA and CDR2 YSYEKL come from the germline V gene. Trimming removed 4 bases at V and 2 bases at J, with 14 bases between. CDR3 size: 15 residues. CD4+ cells yielded CD45RA+ naive and CD45RA-negative memory subsets. The chain carries TRBV4-1 and TRBJ1-1; maybe TRBD1 (5 bases). The TCR comes from a man aged 18 to 30 in good health. Source material: memory CD4+ T cells sorted from blood. The subset is: CD45RA-negative fraction. The CDR3 coding sequence is TGCGCCAGCAGCCCGCCCGTGGGGGGTAACACTGAAGCTTTCTTT. Translation gives CASSPPVGGNTEAFF.